Presented here are 8 T cell receptor beta chains from one specimen sequenced in a study of blood T cell repertoires in COVID-19. Assay used: immunoSEQ multiplex PCR; TCRdb lists only in-frame clones, some missing. The table has around 230,000 clones, approximately 80% seen once; the top ten hold approximately 8.7%. Sequenced: PBMCs or T cells enriched from blood (not recorded which). The receptors come from a man aged 40-55 years who had recovered from COVID-19.

This rearrangement joins TRBV7-2 to TRBJ2-5; 8 bases map to TRBD2. From germline, CDR1 is SGHTA and CDR2 FQGNSA. The CDR3 consists of 16 residues. V trimming: 2 bases; J trimming: 4 bases; junction bases outside the gene matches: 9. As DNA, the CDR3 is TGTGCCAGCAGCTTAAGTCAGCGGGAGAGGGGAGAGACCCAGTACTTC. Protein: CASSLSQRERGETQYF.

This clone is a singleton in its sample. This chain links TRBV2 with TRBJ2-1, with 15 bases lining up with TRBD2. The germline gives CDR1 SNHLY, CDR2 FYNNEI. The CDR3 length is 15 residues. V gave up 6 bases and J gave up 9 bases; unmatched junction bases: 6. The CDR3 sequence: CASRRTSGGATEQFF. For the CDR3, the DNA is TGTGCCAGCAGGCGGACTAGCGGGGGGGCGACTGAGCAGTTCTTC.

Comments on this clone: An end of the junction differs from the germline gene, which may be a read error. V and J are TRBV9 and TRBJ1-6, with 7 nucleotides matching TRBD1. The length of the CDR3 is 13 residues. Germline CDR1 SGDLS, CDR2 YYNGEE. This CDR3 reads CAGSSQGVSPLHF. The CDR3 nucleotides read TGTGCCGGCAGCTCGCAGGGGGTTTCACCCCTCCACTTT.

This clone was picked up one time. J is TRBJ1-1 and V is TRBV7-9; perhaps TRBD1 as D (5 bases). The germline V gene has CDR1 SEHNR and CDR2 FQNEAQ (reference sequence). The V and J ends lost 5 bases and 4 bases respectively, with 23 bases between them. This CDR3 has 17 amino acids. Here the CDR3 DNA reads TGTGCCAGCAGCCGAAGTCCCGGGACTTTCTCCAGCACTGAAGCTTTCTTT. It is translated as CASSRSPGTFSSTEAFF.

V usage is TRBV5-1 and J usage is TRBJ1-2; TRBD1 agrees at 11 bases. Germline V CDR1 and CDR2: SGHRS, YFSETQ. This CDR3 has 16 amino acids. Trimming removed 4 bases from V and 3 bases from J; junction bases left unmatched: 8. The DNA for the CDR3 is TGCGCCAGCAGCGATGGACAGGGGGCTATCGACTATGGCTACACCTTC. Amino acids: CASSDGQGAIDYGYTF.

This clone was detected a few times. This chain joins TRBV5-4 and TRBJ1-2; 10 bases map to TRBD1. Germline V gene data show CDR1 as SGHNT and CDR2 as YYREEE (reference sequence). CDR3 length equals 13 residues. Trimming cost V 2 bases and J 8 bases; bases outside gene matches: 3. Written as DNA, the CDR3 is TGTGCCAGCAGCTTTGGGACAGGGGAGGGCTACACCTTC. Translating gives CASSFGTGEGYTF.

J is TRBJ2-7 and V is TRBV18; TRBD1 aligns across 8 bases. This CDR3 comprises 15 residues. CDR1 is KGHSH, CDR2 LQKENI, per germline. V shed 3 bases and J 5 bases; nucleotides not matched to a gene: 9. The CDR3 sequence: CASSPLPGQDNEQYF. The DNA for the CDR3 is TGTGCCAGCTCACCCCTTCCGGGACAGGACAACGAGCAGTACTTC. The whole variable domain, filled in from reference TRBV18 and TRBJ2-7, reads NAGVMQNPRHLVRRRGQEARLRCSPMKGHSHVYWYRQLPEEGLKFMVYLQKENIIDESGMPKERFSAEFPKEGPSILRIQQVVRGDSAAYFCASSPLPGQDNEQYFGPGTRLTVT.

The chain uses TRBV27 and TRBJ2-1; weak D call: TRBD2 (7 bases). V lost 7 bases and J lost 6, with 25 bases in between. The V gene's germline CDR1 is MNHEY and CDR2 SMNVEV (reference sequence). The CDR3 has 17 amino acids. CDR3 DNA: TGTGCCAGCAATCCCCATTCATTTCCGGGGGGCGGCAATGAGCAGTTCTTC. The encoded protein is CASNPHSFPGGGNEQFF.